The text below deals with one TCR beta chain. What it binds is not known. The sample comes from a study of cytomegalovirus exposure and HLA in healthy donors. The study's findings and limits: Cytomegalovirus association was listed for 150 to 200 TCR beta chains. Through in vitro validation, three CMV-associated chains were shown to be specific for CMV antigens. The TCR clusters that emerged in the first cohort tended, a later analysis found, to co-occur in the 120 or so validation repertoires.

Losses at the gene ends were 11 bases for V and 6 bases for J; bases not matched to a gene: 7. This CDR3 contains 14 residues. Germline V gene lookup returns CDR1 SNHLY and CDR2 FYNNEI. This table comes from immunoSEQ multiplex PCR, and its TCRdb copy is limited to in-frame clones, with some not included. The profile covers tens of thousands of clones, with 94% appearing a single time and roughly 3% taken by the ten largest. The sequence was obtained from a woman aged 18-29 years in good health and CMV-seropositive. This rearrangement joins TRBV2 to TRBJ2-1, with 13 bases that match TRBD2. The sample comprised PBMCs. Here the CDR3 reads CAGRTSGGVNEQFF. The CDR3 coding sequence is TGTGCCGGGAGGACTAGCGGGGGAGTCAATGAGCAGTTCTTC.